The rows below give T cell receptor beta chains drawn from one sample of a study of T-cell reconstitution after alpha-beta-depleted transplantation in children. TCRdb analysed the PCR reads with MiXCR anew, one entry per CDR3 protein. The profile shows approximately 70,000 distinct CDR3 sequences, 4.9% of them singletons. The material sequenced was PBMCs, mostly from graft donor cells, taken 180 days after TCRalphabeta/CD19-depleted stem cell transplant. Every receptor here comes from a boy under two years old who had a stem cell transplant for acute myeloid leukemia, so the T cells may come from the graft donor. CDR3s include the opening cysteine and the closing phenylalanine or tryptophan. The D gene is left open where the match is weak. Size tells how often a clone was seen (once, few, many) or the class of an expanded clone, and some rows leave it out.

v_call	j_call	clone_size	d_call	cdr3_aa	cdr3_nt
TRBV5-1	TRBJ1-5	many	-	CASSLDSLGNQPQHF	TGCGCCAGCAGCCTGGACAGCTTAGGGAATCAGCCCCAGCATTTT
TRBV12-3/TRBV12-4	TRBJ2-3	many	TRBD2	CASSHPGLAGSGTDTQYF	TGTGCCAGCAGTCATCCGGGACTAGCGGGGTCTGGCACAGATACGCAGTATTTT
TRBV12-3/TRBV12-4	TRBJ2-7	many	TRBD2	CASRASGGGKGEQYF	TGTGCCAGCAGAGCTAGCGGGGGCGGAAAGGGCGAGCAGTACTTC
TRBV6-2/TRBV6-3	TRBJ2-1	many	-	CASKRTSSSYNEQFF	TGTGCCAGCAAGAGGACCTCCTCCTCCTACAATGAGCAGTTCTTC
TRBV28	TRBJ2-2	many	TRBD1	CASNVQGATGELFF	TGTGCCAGCAACGTTCAGGGGGCCACCGGGGAGCTGTTTTTT
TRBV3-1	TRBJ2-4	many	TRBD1	CASSQNRGLAKNIQYF	TGTGCCAGCAGCCAGAACAGGGGGCTAGCCAAAAACATTCAGTACTTC
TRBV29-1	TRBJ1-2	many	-	CSVGKSAQRGYGYTF	TGCAGCGTTGGCAAATCAGCACAGCGAGGCTATGGCTACACCTTC
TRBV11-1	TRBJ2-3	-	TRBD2	CARSLAVLGSDTQYF	TGTGCCAGGAGCCTAGCGGTTCTAGGCTCAGATACGCAGTATTTT
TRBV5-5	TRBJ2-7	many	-	CASILRTGRNYEQYF	TGTGCCAGCATCCTCAGAACCGGGCGTAACTACGAGCAGTACTTC
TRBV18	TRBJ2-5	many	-	CASAPRQQETQYF	TGTGCCAGCGCCCCAAGGCAGCAAGAGACCCAGTACTTC
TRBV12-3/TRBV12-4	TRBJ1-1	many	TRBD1	CASTMTGSNTEAFF	TGTGCCAGCACCATGACAGGGTCGAACACTGAAGCTTTCTTT
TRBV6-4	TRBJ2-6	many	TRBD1	CASSRRDRGRGAGANVLTF	TGTGCCAGCAGTCGCCGGGACAGGGGGCGCGGTGCTGGGGCCAACGTCCTGACTTTC
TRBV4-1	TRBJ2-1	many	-	CASSQDVRLFYNEQFF	TGCGCCAGCAGCCAAGATGTGAGGCTGTTCTACAATGAGCAGTTCTTC
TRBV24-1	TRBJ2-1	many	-	CATSDSYYNEQFF	TGTGCCACCAGTGACTCTTACTACAATGAGCAGTTCTTC
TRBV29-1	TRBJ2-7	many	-	CSVEAGVRGPFYEQYF	TGCAGCGTTGAAGCTGGAGTCAGGGGTCCTTTCTACGAGCAGTACTTC
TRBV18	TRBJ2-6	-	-	CASSPPGGTSGANVLTF	TGTGCCAGCTCACCACCTGGGGGGACCTCTGGGGCCAACGTCCTGACTTTC
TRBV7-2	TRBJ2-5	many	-	CASSSFNSQETQYF	TGTGCCAGCAGCTCTTTTAACAGTCAAGAGACCCAGTACTTC
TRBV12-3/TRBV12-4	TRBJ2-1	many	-	CASSFQNYNEQFF	TGTGCCAGCAGTTTTCAGAATTACAATGAGCAGTTCTTC
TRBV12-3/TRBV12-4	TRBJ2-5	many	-	CASIDWSQETQYF	TGTGCCAGCATTGACTGGTCCCAAGAGACCCAGTACTTC
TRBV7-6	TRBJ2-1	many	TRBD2	CASSSRAGGPEYNEQFF	TGTGCCAGCAGCTCGCGAGCGGGGGGGCCAGAGTACAATGAGCAGTTCTTC
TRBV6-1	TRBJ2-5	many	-	CASTRDSRDWETQYF	TGTGCCAGCACCCGAGACAGCCGGGATTGGGAGACCCAGTACTTC
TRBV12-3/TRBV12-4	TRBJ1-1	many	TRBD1	CASSARGQGEAFF	TGTGCCAGCAGTGCCCGGGGACAGGGTGAAGCTTTCTTT
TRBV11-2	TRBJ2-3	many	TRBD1	CASSIGQGDLVDTQYF	TGTGCCAGCAGCATCGGACAGGGTGATTTGGTGGATACGCAGTATTTT
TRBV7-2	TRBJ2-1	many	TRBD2	CASSLGPGTSGYNEQFF	TGTGCCAGCAGCTTAGGCCCGGGGACTAGCGGATACAATGAGCAGTTCTTC
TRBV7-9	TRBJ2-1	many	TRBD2	CASSLVSGGPGNEQFF	TGTGCCAGCAGCTTAGTTAGCGGGGGTCCCGGTAATGAGCAGTTCTTC
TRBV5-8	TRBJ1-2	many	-	CASITWGSNYGYTF	TGTGCCAGCATCACTTGGGGGTCTAACTATGGCTACACCTTC
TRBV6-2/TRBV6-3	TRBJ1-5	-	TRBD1	CASSYPRQGVNSNQPQHF	TGTGCCAGCAGTTACCCCCGACAGGGGGTTAATAGCAATCAGCCCCAGCATTTT
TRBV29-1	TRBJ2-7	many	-	CSVGEGQGRHEQYF	TGCAGCGTTGGAGAGGGTCAGGGGCGGCACGAGCAGTACTTC
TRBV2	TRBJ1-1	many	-	CASSDREGMNTEAFF	TGTGCCAGCAGTGACAGGGAGGGGATGAACACTGAAGCTTTCTTT
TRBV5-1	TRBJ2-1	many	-	CASSLIRGSYNEQFF	TGCGCCAGCAGCTTGATAAGGGGATCCTACAATGAGCAGTTCTTC
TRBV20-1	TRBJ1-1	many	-	CSEASTGRSNTEAFF	TGCAGTGAGGCCTCGACAGGAAGGTCGAACACTGAAGCTTTCTTT
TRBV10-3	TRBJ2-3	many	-	CAIRRTADTDTQYF	TGTGCCATCAGAAGGACGGCGGACACAGATACGCAGTATTTT
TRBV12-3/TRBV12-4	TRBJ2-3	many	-	CASSYRSRGIDTQYF	TGTGCCAGCAGTTACAGGTCGAGGGGGATAGATACGCAGTATTTT
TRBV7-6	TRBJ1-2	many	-	CASSPRGGSYGYTF	TGTGCCAGCAGCCCCCGGGGGGGGAGTTATGGCTACACCTTC
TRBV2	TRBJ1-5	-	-	CTSCFLAGIDQPQHF	-
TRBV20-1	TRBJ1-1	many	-	CSASRGQNTEAFF	TGCAGTGCTAGCCGGGGCCAGAACACTGAAGCTTTCTTT
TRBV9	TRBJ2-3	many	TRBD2	CASSDRGLALDTQYF	TGTGCCAGCAGCGATCGAGGACTAGCCTTAGATACGCAGTATTTT
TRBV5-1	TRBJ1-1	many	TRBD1	CASSPGTGHYEAFF	TGCGCCAGCAGCCCAGGGACAGGGCATTATGAAGCTTTCTTT
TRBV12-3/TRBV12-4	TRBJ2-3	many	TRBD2	CASSRTGTRGNTQYF	TGTGCCAGCAGTCGTACCGGGACTAGAGGGAATACGCAGTATTTT
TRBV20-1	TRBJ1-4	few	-	CSAEGELKRKLFF	TGCAGTGCAGAGGGGGAATTGAAGCGAAAACTGTTTTTT
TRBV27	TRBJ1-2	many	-	CASSPSVGGGYTF	TGTGCCAGCAGTCCATCAGTGGGAGGTGGCTACACCTTC
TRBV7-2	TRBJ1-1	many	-	CASSLFLAGETEAFF	TGTGCCAGCAGCTTATTTTTGGCGGGCGAAACTGAAGCTTTCTTT
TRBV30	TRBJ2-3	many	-	CAWSVRNTQYF	TGTGCCTGGAGTGTGAGGAATACGCAGTATTTT
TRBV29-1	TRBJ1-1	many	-	CSVDGLVTEAFF	TGCAGCGTTGATGGATTGGTAACTGAAGCTTTCTTT
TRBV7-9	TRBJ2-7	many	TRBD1	CASSLTGLNYEQYF	TGTGCCAGCAGCTTGACAGGGCTGAACTACGAGCAGTACTTC
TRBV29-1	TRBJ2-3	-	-	CSVDGTDTQYF	TGCAGCGTTGACGGGACAGATACGCAGTATTTT